One and the same sample provided the 30 T cell receptor beta chains below, sequenced in a study of blood T cell repertoires in COVID-19. The method was immunoSEQ multiplex PCR; TCRdb's version includes in-frame clones alone and lacks a portion of them. The sample carries 160,000 or so clones, approximately 80% recorded once. Sequences were obtained from peripheral blood. All receptors come from an elderly woman with acute or convalescent COVID-19.

The chain joins TRBV4-1 to TRBJ2-1; D is perhaps TRBD2 (5 bases). Germline CDR1 MGHRA, CDR2 YSYEKL. With 4 bases removed from V and 7 bases from J, the gap between germline ends came to 8 bases. The CDR3 contains 12 residues. The chain's CDR3 is CASSLGANEQFF. DNA for the CDR3: TGCGCCAGCAGCCTGGGAGCAAATGAGCAGTTCTTC.

This chain joins TRBV7-6 and TRBJ2-7, with a possible D match to TRBD2 (6 bases). This CDR3 comprises 14 residues. V shed 4 bases and J shed 4 bases, with 14 bases lying between them. CDR1 is SGHVS and CDR2 is FNYEAQ in the germline V gene. The CDR3 coding sequence is TGTGCCAGCAGCTCTCCGGGACTTTCATACGAGCAGTACTTC. Encoded protein: CASSSPGLSYEQYF.

As DNA, the CDR3 is TGTGCCTGGAGTGTACTTCTCGGGGGCACTGAAGCTTTCTTT. Amino acids: CAWSVLLGGTEAFF. The V call is TRBV30, the J call TRBJ1-1; D may be TRBD1 (5 bases). Trimming shortened V by 0 bases and J by 4 bases, and 12 bases separated the two germline ends. Germline V gene lookup returns CDR1 GTSNPN and CDR2 SVGIG (reference sequence). The CDR3 spans 14 residues.

This chain uses TRBV28 with TRBJ1-2; TRBD1 aligns across 11 bases. V trimming: 4 bases; J trimming: 4 bases; junction bases outside the gene matches: 5. The CDR3 contains 15 residues. Germline lookup yields CDR1 MDHEN and CDR2 SYDVKM. CDR3 DNA: TGTGCCAGCAGTTCCGAGGGACAGGGGGTCTATGGCTACACCTTC. Its translation is CASSSEGQGVYGYTF.

This clone was seen only a few times. The rearrangement links TRBV27 to TRBJ1-2, with 7 bases identical to TRBD1. V trimming: 6 bases; J trimming: 2 bases; junction bases outside the gene matches: 6. The CDR3 consists of 14 residues. Germline V CDR1 and CDR2: MNHEY, SMNVEV (reference sequence). CDR3: CASSRTTGNYGYTF. The CDR3 DNA is TGTGCCAGCAGCAGAACGACAGGGAACTATGGCTACACCTTC.

This chain links TRBV21-1 with TRBJ1-5. TRBV21-1 is tagged as a pseudogene. The CDR3 contains 21 residues. CDR3 bases: TGTGCCAGCAGCAAGTATGGCCCCAAAATAAAACCTAGGGAGGGTCAGCAGCCCCAGCATTTT. It encodes CASSKYGPKIKPREGQQPQHF.

V usage is TRBV10-2 and J usage is TRBJ2-7; 10 nucleotides align to TRBD1. The CDR3 has 13 residues. Looked up from germline, CDR1 is WSHSY and CDR2 is SAAADI. J gave up 5 bases and V 8 bases, and 6 bases lay outside the gene matches. The CDR3 coding sequence is TGCGCCAGCTTTGGGACAGGGGACCACGAGCAGTACTTC. Its translation: CASFGTGDHEQYF.

The chain couples TRBV5-1 to TRBJ1-4; D is unresolved. The CDR3 is 17 residues long. The V end was cut by 1 base, the J end by 5 bases, with 18 bases between. Germline V lookup: CDR1 SGHRS, CDR2 YFSETQ. The CDR3, as DNA: TGCGCCAGCAGCTTGTCGACCTCACGGAGGAAAAATGAAAAACTGTTTTTT. Translation gives CASSLSTSRRKNEKLFF.

J is TRBJ1-1 and V is TRBV7-9; D not certain. The CDR3 runs to 13 residues. Trimming removed 6 bases at V and 2 bases at J, with 10 bases between. Germline-derived CDR1 and CDR2 are SEHNR and FQNEAQ (reference sequence). In nucleotides, the CDR3 is TGTGCCAGCAGTCTACAGTCAAACACTGAAGCTTTCTTT. Its translation is CASSLQSNTEAFF.

The CDR3 is CASSPGGQTSGYTF. CDR3 sequence (DNA): TGTGCCAGCAGCCCCGGAGGGCAAACAAGTGGCTACACCTTC. The chain recombines TRBV3-1 (or the pseudogene TRBV3-2) with TRBJ1-2; D not resolved. Trimming took 4 bases from V and 7 from J, leaving 16 bases between them. The CDR3 consists of 14 residues. Per germline, CDR1 LGHDT and CDR2 YNNKEL (reference sequence).

A word on this clone: The same CDR3 arises from other DNA sequences in this sample as well. The chain couples TRBV4-1 to TRBJ1-2; perhaps TRBD1 as D (6 bases). The V gene's germline CDR1 is MGHRA and CDR2 YSYEKL. Trimming pared 0 bases from V and 3 bases from J, leaving 11 bases between. The CDR3 is 15 amino acids. In DNA form, the CDR3 reads TGCGCCAGCAGCCAAGACAGGGGCACCGACTATGGCTACACCTTC. It encodes CASSQDRGTDYGYTF.

The chain is built from TRBV6-5 and TRBJ2-7; TRBD1 aligns across 7 bases. The germline V gene encodes CDR1 MNHEY and CDR2 SVGAGI. V lost 6 bases, J lost 6 bases, and 11 bases stayed unmatched. The CDR3 totals 14 residues. As DNA, the CDR3 is TGTGCCAGCAGGCGACAGGGACGAACGGGCGAGCAGTACTTC. Its translation is CASRRQGRTGEQYF.

The chain joins TRBV29-1 to TRBJ1-4; D gene ambiguous. CDR1 SQVTM and CDR2 ANQGSEA come from the germline V gene. The V end was cut by 4 bases, the J end by 3 bases, with 9 bases between. This CDR3 region has 13 residues. DNA of the CDR3: TGCAGCGTTGCCGAGACACCTAATGAAAAACTGTTTTTT. Its protein is CSVAETPNEKLFF.

This chain links TRBV18 with TRBJ2-1; D perhaps matches TRBD2 (5 bases). The CDR3 has 13 amino acids. Germline loops: CDR1 KGHSH, CDR2 LQKENI. V was pared by 3 bases and J by 8 bases, with 11 bases between. The DNA for the CDR3 is TGTGCCAGCTCACCCCTTTCTAGCCATGAGCAGTTCTTC. Translation: CASSPLSSHEQFF.

This clone turned up a few times. This chain joins TRBV9 and TRBJ2-1; 10 bases fit TRBD2. Losses at the gene ends were 3 bases for V and 0 bases for J; bases not matched to a gene: 9. The CDR3 is 18 residues long. Germline V gives CDR1 SGDLS, CDR2 YYNGEE. The CDR3 DNA is TGTGCCAGCAGCGCCCGGACTAGCGGCCCGAGCTCCTACAATGAGCAGTTCTTC. It yields the protein CASSARTSGPSSYNEQFF.

The chain links TRBV10-3 to TRBJ2-3, with 8 bases lining up with TRBD2. Germline assignment: CDR1 ENHRY and CDR2 SYGVKD. Germline trimming cut 4 bases from V and 5 bases from J; bases unmatched to any gene: 2. This CDR3 comprises 13 residues. The CDR3 reads CAISGGLVDTQYF. For the CDR3, the DNA is TGTGCCATCAGTGGGGGACTAGTAGATACGCAGTATTTT.

The chain has TRBV5-7 and TRBJ2-1; 9 bases are a match to TRBD2. TRBV5-7 is an ORF; its function is uncertain. The CDR3 length is 14 residues. The V gene end was trimmed by 2 bases and the J gene end by 7 bases; junction bases not matched to a gene: 4. CDR3 sequence reads: CASSLGLATNEQFF. The CDR3 bases are TGTGCCAGCAGCTTAGGACTAGCGACAAATGAGCAGTTCTTC.

The rearrangement links TRBV7-8 to TRBJ2-2; a possible D gene is TRBD1 (6 bases). Germline CDR1 SGHVS, CDR2 FQNEAQ. The CDR3 length is 13 residues. Trimming took 5 bases from V and 5 from J, leaving 9 bases between them. DNA of the CDR3: TGTGCCAGCAGCAAAACAGGGACCGGGGAGCTGTTTTTT. Translating it yields CASSKTGTGELFF.

V is TRBV7-9 and J is TRBJ1-6, with D unresolved. In germline, CDR1 is SEHNR, CDR2 FQNEAQ (reference sequence). The V gene lost 8 bases and the J gene lost 0 bases, with 5 bases spanning the gap. The CDR3 runs 13 residues. CDR3 protein: CASRSSYNSPLHF. The CDR3, as DNA: TGTGCCAGCCGGAGCTCCTATAATTCACCCCTCCACTTT. Variable domain in full (rest from reference TRBV7-9 and TRBJ1-6): DTGVSQNPRHKITKRGQNVTFRCDPISEHNRLYWYRQTLGQGPEFLTYFQNEAQLEKSRLLSDRFSAERPKGSFSTLEIQRTEQGDSAMYLCASRSSYNSPLHFGNGTRLTVT.

The rearrangement uses TRBV14 and TRBJ1-4; 8 bases match TRBD1. The V gene's germline CDR1 is SGHDN and CDR2 FVKESK. The CDR3 runs 15 residues. The J segment lost 6 bases and the V segment lost 4 bases, leaving 7 bases of the junction unmatched. CDR3 nucleotide sequence: TGTGCCAGCAGCCCTTACAGGGGGATTGATGAAAAACTGTTTTTT. Its translation: CASSPYRGIDEKLFF.

V and J are TRBV27 and TRBJ1-6, with D hard to call. CDR1 and CDR2 (germline): MNHEY, SMNVEV (reference sequence). Trimming removed 10 bases at V and 1 base at J, with 8 bases between. The CDR3 spans 13 residues. CDR3 DNA: TGTGCCACACAGAAGTCCTATAATTCACCCCTCCACTTT. The encoded protein is CATQKSYNSPLHF.

The chain joins TRBV19 to TRBJ2-5, with 7 bases aligning to TRBD1. Germline V gene data show CDR1 as LNHDA and CDR2 as SQIVND (reference sequence). There are 14 residues in the CDR3. The V segment lost 5 bases and the J segment 5 bases; nucleotides outside the gene matches: 8. CDR3 DNA: TGTGCCAGTAGTTTGACAGGGTCGTGGGAGACCCAGTACTTC. Its translation is CASSLTGSWETQYF.

The CDR3 coding sequence is TGTGCCAGCAGTTTTCAATACACCAGCAATCAGCCCCAGCATTTT. It is translated as CASSFQYTSNQPQHF. This chain uses TRBV27 with TRBJ1-5; D not resolved. Trimming stripped 3 bases from V and 1 base from J, with 10 bases between. Germline CDR1 and CDR2: MNHEY and SMNVEV (reference sequence). CDR3 length: 15 amino acids.

Notes on this clone: A junction end diverges from the germline sequence, so it may reflect a read error. This chain connects TRBV11-2 to TRBJ1-4; a possible D gene is TRBD1 (5 bases). CDR1 is SGHAT, CDR2 FQNNGV, per germline. This CDR3 comprises 14 residues. CDR3 sequence (DNA): TGTGCCAGCAGTTTAGCAGGGTCGTCTGAAAAACTGTTTTTT. It translates to CASSLAGSSEKLFF.

The genes are TRBV28 and TRBJ1-5; D is possibly TRBD1 (5 bases). Looked up from germline, CDR1 is MDHEN and CDR2 is SYDVKM. This CDR3 has 14 amino acids. The V gene lost 2 bases and the J gene lost 2 bases, with 7 bases spanning the gap. The CDR3 here is CASSLGAGNQPQHF. DNA of the CDR3: TGTGCCAGCAGTTTAGGGGCCGGCAATCAGCCCCAGCATTTT.

This sequence joins TRBV19 and TRBJ1-1; TRBD1 matches at 9 bases. CDR1 is LNHDA and CDR2 is SQIVND in the germline V gene (reference sequence). CDR3 size: 13 residues. V lost 5 bases to trimming and J lost 5 bases; unmatched junction nucleotides: 3. DNA for the CDR3: TGTGCCAGTAGTCTTGACAGGGGGACTGAAGCTTTCTTT. Translating gives CASSLDRGTEAFF.

The chain links TRBV4-1 to TRBJ1-3; D might be TRBD1 (5 bases). Germline V lookup: CDR1 MGHRA, CDR2 YSYEKL. The V end lost 2 bases, the J end lost 0 bases, and 11 bases lay between the germline ends. This CDR3 region has 16 residues. The CDR3 DNA reads TGCGCCAGCAGCCAACGACAGACCTTCTCTGGAAACACCATATATTTT. Protein sequence: CASSQRQTFSGNTIYF.

This sequence joins TRBV3-1 (or the pseudogene TRBV3-2) and TRBJ2-5; D call uncertain. The CDR3 covers 15 residues. Germline values: CDR1 LGHDT, CDR2 YNNKEL (reference sequence). V lost 1 base and J lost 1, with 10 bases in between. Here the CDR3 reads CASSQGVGVQETQYF. The CDR3 nucleotides read TGTGCCAGCAGCCAAGGAGTAGGAGTCCAAGAGACCCAGTACTTC.

The genes are TRBV5-1 and TRBJ1-3; D unresolved. Looked up from germline, CDR1 is SGHRS and CDR2 is YFSETQ. The CDR3 runs to 15 residues. Between the trimmed V and J ends, which lost 3 bases and 2 bases, there was a span of 12 bases. CDR3 protein: CASSSSGTPGNTIYF. CDR3 nucleotides: TGCGCCAGCAGCTCTTCAGGAACCCCTGGAAACACCATATATTTT.

The V call is TRBV6-5, the J call TRBJ1-1; 7 positions match TRBD1. In germline, CDR1 is MNHEY, CDR2 SVGAGI. This CDR3 spans 14 amino acids. Trimming at V came to 10 bases and at J to 1 base, leaving 9 bases not matched to a gene. The CDR3: CATRRTGSNTEAFF. CDR3 DNA: TGTGCCACGAGACGGACAGGATCGAACACTGAAGCTTTCTTT.